Below are 26 T cell receptor beta chains sequenced from a single sample in a study of vaccination effects on CD4 cells after COVID-19. For these receptors, no antigen is known. TCRdb's table, derived via immunoSEQ multiplex PCR, lists solely in-frame clones and lacks some. In the table there are 30,000 to 40,000 clones, 73% of which are singletons. The ViraFEST assay expanded antigen-specific CD4+ T cells with viral peptide pools before sequencing. With roughly 10 days of culture completed, CD4+ T cells were isolated. It was between March and December 2020 that the person had a SARS-CoV-2 infection confirmed by PCR. The source was CD4+ T cells from PBMCs cultured with a peptide pool, collected before COVID-19 vaccination. These receptor sequences come from a human donor who had a prior SARS-CoV-2 infection.

J is TRBJ1-1 and V is TRBV7-2; tentative D call: TRBD1 (6 bases). The CDR3 covers 15 residues. Germline V gene lookup returns CDR1 SGHTA and CDR2 FQGNSA. Trimming removed 5 bases from V and 4 bases from J, with 17 bases in between. In DNA form, the CDR3 reads TGTGCCAGCAGCCCTAGAGAAACAGGGTTCACTGAAGCTTTCTTT. Translating it yields CASSPRETGFTEAFF.

The J gene is TRBJ2-2, the V gene TRBV4-1, with TRBD2 identical over 9 bases. The CDR3 runs 16 residues. Germline loops: CDR1 MGHRA, CDR2 YSYEKL. V lost 3 bases and J lost 2; bases outside the gene matches: 4. The CDR3 protein is CASSHEAGGNTGELFF. CDR3 bases: TGCGCCAGCAGCCACGAAGCGGGGGGCAACACCGGGGAGCTGTTTTTT.

The rearrangement joins TRBV29-1 to TRBJ2-3; D gene unclear. Germline V gene data show CDR1 as SQVTM and CDR2 as ANQGSEA. Trimming took 7 bases from V and 5 from J, leaving 13 bases between them. The CDR3 contains 12 residues. The CDR3 loop reads CSAGLPQDTQYF. CDR3 coding DNA: TGCAGCGCTGGGTTACCTCAAGATACGCAGTATTTT.

This clone was counted a single time. The chain is built from TRBV6-5 and TRBJ2-7, with D possibly being TRBD1 (6 bases). V was pared by 2 bases and J by 6 bases, with 14 bases between. Looked up from germline, CDR1 is MNHEY and CDR2 is SVGAGI. The CDR3 has 14 residues. The CDR3 sequence is CASSYQIQGSEQYF. The CDR3 DNA reads TGTGCCAGCAGTTACCAAATACAGGGTAGCGAGCAGTACTTC.

The V and J genes are TRBV11-2 and TRBJ2-7; D unclear. The V and J ends lost 1 base and 5 bases respectively, with 6 bases between them. Germline assignment: CDR1 SGHAT and CDR2 FQNNGV. This CDR3 is 12 amino acids long. CDR3 nucleotides: TGTGCCAGCAGCTTAGTGAGGAACGAGCAGTACTTC. This translates into CASSLVRNEQYF.

This clone appeared once. V is TRBV6-6 and J is TRBJ2-1; 7 bases are shared with TRBD1. The ends lost 6 bases at V and 14 bases at J; junction bases unmatched: 16. The CDR3 runs 14 residues. Germline CDR1 reads MNHNY; CDR2 reads SVGAGI (reference sequence). The CDR3 nucleotides are TGTGCCAGCAGCTTTTACAGGGGCCTTCGAGGGGAGTTCTTC. Translating it yields CASSFYRGLRGEFF.

The rearrangement uses TRBV18 and TRBJ2-1; a weak D match, TRBD2 (6 bases). Deletions cut 5 bases from V and 7 bases from J, with 15 bases between. The CDR3 has 14 residues. Looked up from germline, CDR1 is KGHSH and CDR2 is LQKENI. CDR3 in DNA: TGTGCCAGCTCAAAGGCCAGGGCGGGGAATGAGCAGTTCTTC. This gives the protein CASSKARAGNEQFF.

The chain employs TRBV5-1 and TRBJ2-1; D unresolved. In germline, CDR1 is SGHRS, CDR2 YFSETQ. This CDR3 spans 17 amino acids. The V gene lost 4 bases and the J gene lost 0 bases, with 17 bases spanning the gap. The CDR3 region is CASSPEVGSSSYNEQFF. The CDR3 coding sequence is TGCGCCAGCAGCCCCGAGGTCGGATCCTCCTCCTACAATGAGCAGTTCTTC.

V and J are TRBV7-2 and TRBJ2-7; 8 bases are shared with TRBD2. Losses at the gene ends were 3 bases for V and 2 bases for J; bases not matched to a gene: 6. Germline-derived CDR1 and CDR2 are SGHTA and FQGNSA. The CDR3 loop spans 15 amino acids. The DNA for the CDR3 is TGTGCCAGCAGCTTTCTAGCGGGTGGTCCCTACGAGCAGTACTTC. Its translation is CASSFLAGGPYEQYF.

J is TRBJ2-5 and V is TRBV12-3 or TRBV12-4; D is uncertain. CDR3 length: 12 residues. Trimming shortened V by 6 bases and J by 5 bases, and 10 bases separated the two germline ends. CDR3 in DNA: TGTGCCAGCAGCCAAACCGAGGAGACCCAGTACTTC. Translation: CASSQTEETQYF.

This clone has a handful of counts. The chain is built from TRBV2 and TRBJ2-2; TRBD1 aligns across 7 bases. The CDR3 covers 13 residues. The germline CDR1 and CDR2 sequences are SNHLY and FYNNEI. The J segment lost 6 bases and the V segment lost 6 bases, leaving 4 bases of the junction unmatched. CDR3 DNA sequence: TGTGCCAGCAGGGACGACAGGGCCGGGGAGCTGTTTTTT. Amino acid sequence: CASRDDRAGELFF.

The J gene is TRBJ2-1, the V gene TRBV7-9; 8 bases are shared with TRBD2. Germline trimming cut 4 bases from V and 0 bases from J; bases unmatched to any gene: 11. The CDR3 length is 18 residues. CDR1 SEHNR and CDR2 FQNEAQ come from the germline V gene (reference sequence). Here the CDR3 DNA reads TGTGCCAGCAGCTCCCGTTGGGCAACTAGCGGCTCCTACAATGAGCAGTTCTTC. It yields the protein CASSSRWATSGSYNEQFF.

The chain couples TRBV6-5 to TRBJ2-2; no definite D call. The ends were cut back, 6 bases at V and 2 bases at J, with 10 bases in the middle. The CDR3 spans 14 residues. From germline, CDR1 is MNHEY and CDR2 SVGAGI. CDR3 sequence (DNA): TGTGCCAGCAGAGTGGCCCCCAACACCGGGGAGCTGTTTTTT. Translating it yields CASRVAPNTGELFF.

V gene TRBV15 combines with J gene TRBJ1-6; D unresolved. V gave up 0 bases and J gave up 8 bases, with 11 bases separating them. CDR1 and CDR2 from the germline V gene are LNHNV and YYDKDF (reference sequence). The CDR3 has 15 amino acids. CDR3 coding DNA: TGTGCCACCAGCAGAGACCCGTTCGGCGATTCACCCCTCCACTTT. The encoded protein is CATSRDPFGDSPLHF.

V and J are TRBV4-2 and TRBJ1-4; no definite D call. Trimming removed 0 bases from V and 6 bases from J, with 11 bases in between. Germline V gene sequence: CDR1 LGHNA, CDR2 YNFKEQ. This CDR3 contains 15 residues. The CDR3 protein is CASSQEKARDEKLFF. CDR3 coding DNA: TGTGCCAGCAGCCAAGAGAAGGCAAGGGATGAAAAACTGTTTTTT.

The J gene is TRBJ1-6, the V gene TRBV20-1; 7 bases fit TRBD1. CDR3 length: 16 amino acids. V lost 3 bases, J lost 8 bases, and 13 bases stayed unmatched. Germline V CDR1 and CDR2: DFQATT, SNEGSKA (reference sequence). The CDR3 coding sequence is TGCAGTGCTAGTACCAACAGGGGCTTCGGGGATTCACCCCTCCACTTT. Its translation: CSASTNRGFGDSPLHF.

The rearrangement links TRBV27 to TRBJ2-3; D is perhaps TRBD2 (5 bases). The CDR3 length is 16 residues. Trimming removed 4 bases at V and 2 bases at J, with 16 bases between. Germline V CDR1 and CDR2: MNHEY, SMNVEV (reference sequence). The CDR3 nucleotides are TGTGCCAGCAGTTCACCGATAAGCGGCTACACAGATACGCAGTATTTT. As protein: CASSSPISGYTDTQYF.

The rearrangement uses TRBV14 and TRBJ1-1; D is unresolved. The V and J ends lost 2 bases and 5 bases respectively, with 9 bases between them. CDR1 is SGHDN, CDR2 FVKESK, per germline. CDR3 size: 13 residues. CDR3 in amino acids: CASSQNMGTEAFF. The CDR3 nucleotides are TGTGCCAGCAGCCAAAATATGGGGACTGAAGCTTTCTTT. Full variable domain (rest looked up from reference TRBV14 and TRBJ1-1): EAGVTQFPSHSVIEKGQTVTLRCDPISGHDNLYWYRRVMGKEIKFLLHFVKESKQDESGMPNNRFLAERTGGTYSTLKVQPAELEDSGVYFCASSQNMGTEAFFGQGTRLTVV.

This chain uses TRBV18 with TRBJ2-7; TRBD1 aligns across 8 bases. Germline V gives CDR1 KGHSH, CDR2 LQKENI. The junction had 10 bases not matched to a gene; V was cut back by 4 bases and J by 5 bases. The CDR3 is 15 amino acids. CDR3 loop: CASSRQGIVNNEQYF. CDR3 nucleotide sequence: TGTGCCAGCTCACGACAGGGGATCGTGAATAACGAGCAGTACTTC.

This chain joins TRBV7-8 and TRBJ2-1; D is undetermined. CDR1 and CDR2 from the germline V gene are SGHVS and FQNEAQ. Trimming stripped 4 bases from V and 14 bases from J, with 9 bases between. CDR3 size: 10 residues. The CDR3 nucleotides are TGTGCCAGCAGCTGGAAGAAGAAGTTCTTC. Amino acids: CASSWKKKFF. The full variable domain, its missing parts supplied by reference TRBV7-8 and TRBJ2-1, is GAGVSQSPRYKVAKRGQDVALRCDPISGHVSLFWYQQALGQGPEFLTYFQNEAQLDKSGLPSDRFFAERPEGSVSTLKIQRTQQEDSAVYLCASSWKKKFFGPGTRLTVL.

J is TRBJ2-3 and V is TRBV21-1; TRBD1 was called by the table and not checked on the DNA. TRBV21-1 is designated a pseudogene. The CDR3 sequence is 13 residues long. CDR3: CASLTGTTDTQYF. DNA of the CDR3: TGTGCCAGCTTGACAGGGACCACAGATACGCAGTATTTT.

CDR3 sequence (DNA): TGTGCCAGCAGTTACGCAGCGGGGGGGCTTGGGTACGAGCAGTACTTC. Amino acid sequence: CASSYAAGGLGYEQYF. The chain has TRBV6-6 and TRBJ2-7, with TRBD2 matching over 10 bases. J lost 4 bases, V lost 2 bases, and 8 bases had no gene match. CDR3 length equals 16 residues. Germline values: CDR1 MNHNY, CDR2 SVGAGI (reference sequence).

This sequence joins TRBV14 and TRBJ1-4, with unresolved D. Germline V lookup: CDR1 SGHDN, CDR2 FVKESK. The CDR3 totals 15 residues. Between the trimmed V and J ends, which lost 4 bases and 4 bases, there was a span of 13 bases. The CDR3 region is CASSPTQYHNEKLFF. The DNA for the CDR3 is TGTGCCAGCAGCCCTACTCAGTATCATAATGAAAAACTGTTTTTT.

V and J are TRBV29-1 and TRBJ2-3; the match to TRBD2 covers 8 bases. The CDR3 has 14 amino acids. V was pared by 7 bases and J by 3 bases, with 9 bases of the junction left unmatched. Germline V gene data show CDR1 as SQVTM and CDR2 as ANQGSEA. CDR3 protein: CSARFSGVTDTQYF. CDR3 DNA sequence: TGCAGCGCTCGATTTAGCGGGGTAACAGATACGCAGTATTTT.

Points on this clone: Relative to the germline gene, one junction end is altered; a read error may explain this. This chain uses TRBV10-3 with TRBJ1-4; the match to TRBD1 covers 9 bases. Germline values: CDR1 ENHRY, CDR2 SYGVKD. The CDR3 runs 13 residues. The CDR3 loop reads CAISGTGFEKLFF. The CDR3 DNA follows: TGTGCCATTAGTGGGACAGGGTTCGAAAAACTGTTTTTT.

V is TRBV23-1 and J is TRBJ1-4, with D possibly matching TRBD1 (5 bases). TRBV23-1 is sorted into the ORF group, with uncertain function. CDR3 size: 17 residues. The V and J ends lost 2 bases and 8 bases respectively, with 21 bases between them. CDR3 DNA sequence: TGCGCCAGCAGTCAACGGGAGGGGTTGGGGGTAGAAGAAAAACTGTTTTTT. Translation: CASSQREGLGVEEKLFF.